The 16 T cell receptor beta chains below come from one sample, sequenced in a study of blood T cells in healthy people across ages. Alongside a J-beta primer mix, a sample-barcoded 5' primer served in a second PCR lasting about 7 to 12 cycles. From the 5' RACE reads, TCRdb called clonotypes with MiXCR, one entry per CDR3 protein. This repertoire shows over 1,500,000 distinct CDR3 sequences, roughly 49% found once; its top ten account for about 2.1%. Sequenced sample: blood. These receptors were obtained from a woman aged 35 to 49 in good health.

The chain recombines TRBV27 with TRBJ1-2, with a possible D match to TRBD1 (5 bases). V was pared by 3 bases and J by 8 bases, with 19 bases between. This CDR3 region has 15 residues. Germline CDR1 and CDR2: MNHEY and SMNVEV (reference sequence). The CDR3 DNA follows: TGTGCCAGCAGTTTCCGACCCAGGGACGGGGGAGGCTACACCTTC. Translated, it gives CASSFRPRDGGGYTF.

This chain uses TRBV9 with TRBJ2-5, with D possibly being TRBD2 (5 bases). The V end was cut by 0 bases, the J end by 0 bases, with 12 bases between. CDR1 SGDLS and CDR2 YYNGEE come from the germline V gene. The CDR3 extends over 16 amino acids. The CDR3 DNA is TGTGCCAGCAGCGTAGGAGGAGCCGGGGACCAAGAGACCCAGTACTTC. Its protein is CASSVGGAGDQETQYF.

This clonotype has just one count. The V call is TRBV24-1, the J call TRBJ2-7, with 7 bases fitting TRBD1. J gave up 0 bases and V 7 bases, and 5 bases lay outside the gene matches. CDR1 KGHDR and CDR2 SFDVKD come from the germline V gene. The CDR3 covers 14 residues. DNA of the CDR3: TGTGCCACCAGCGACGACAGGGACTCCTACGAGCAGTACTTC. The encoded protein is CATSDDRDSYEQYF.

This clonotype was seen repeatedly, ten times or more. The rearrangement links TRBV5-1 to TRBJ2-5; the D call may be TRBD1 or TRBD2 (5 bases each). The CDR3 extends over 14 amino acids. The germline gives CDR1 SGHRS, CDR2 YFSETQ. V lost 2 bases and J 3 bases, leaving 11 bases between the germline ends. CDR3 bases: TGCGCCAGCAGCTTCCCCGGGGCAGAAGAGACCCAGTACTTC. Translating gives CASSFPGAEETQYF.

This CDR3 reads CSVAFRGLNTEAFF. CDR3 DNA sequence: TGCAGCGTTGCTTTCCGGGGGTTGAACACTGAAGCTTTCTTT. The chain joins TRBV29-1 to TRBJ1-1; maybe TRBD1 (5 bases). Trimming took 4 bases from V and 0 from J, leaving 12 bases between them. The germline V gene encodes CDR1 SQVTM and CDR2 ANQGSEA. The CDR3 has 14 amino acids. The full variable domain, with the rest looked up from reference TRBV29-1 and TRBJ1-1, is SAVISQKPSRDICQRGTSLTIQCQVDSQVTMMFWYRQQPGQSLTLIATANQGSEATYESGFVIDKFPISRPNLTFSTLTVSNMSPEDSSIYLCSVAFRGLNTEAFFGQGTRLTVV.

On this clonotype: A much larger clone is a single base away; this may be a read error. This rearrangement joins TRBV9 to TRBJ2-1, with 8 bases aligning to TRBD2. The CDR3 consists of 14 residues. V was pared by 0 bases and J by 5 bases, with 1 base of the junction left unmatched. Germline V CDR1 and CDR2: SGDLS, YYNGEE. In nucleotides, the CDR3 is TGTGCCAGCAGCGTAGCGGGGGGGGACAATGAGCAGTTCTTC. Translated: CASSVAGGDNEQFF.

V and J are TRBV6-1 and TRBJ2-5; D is unclear. TRBJ2-7 matches the DNA end more closely, so the J call is doubtful. The CDR3 extends over 15 amino acids. CDR1 is MNHNS, CDR2 SASEGT, per germline. The CDR3 region is CASSALVVKSYEQYF. CDR3 nucleotide sequence: TGTGCCAGCAGTGCCTTAGTAGTCAAGTCCTACGAGCAGTACTTC.

This clonotype occurred a few times. CDR3 nucleotide sequence: TGCAGTGCTCGTGCGGTGGGGTGGGACAGGGGAGATACGCAGTATTTT. Its translation: CSARAVGWDRGDTQYF. The chain has TRBV20-1 and TRBJ2-3; 10 bases are a match to TRBD1. V was pared by 5 bases and J by 5 bases, with 13 bases of the junction left unmatched. The CDR3 length is 16 residues. CDR1 DFQATT and CDR2 SNEGSKA come from the germline V gene (reference sequence).

This sequence joins TRBV7-9 and TRBJ2-1; a weak D match, TRBD2 (5 bases). The CDR3 totals 15 residues. CDR1 SEHNR and CDR2 FQNEAQ come from the germline V gene (reference sequence). The V end lost 3 bases, the J end lost 5 bases, and 14 bases lay between the germline ends. CDR3 loop: CASSFGLALDNEQFF. Here the CDR3 DNA reads TGTGCCAGCAGCTTCGGACTGGCTCTGGACAATGAGCAGTTCTTC.

The CDR3 nucleotides read TGTGCCAGCAGCTTCGCGACAGGGGAGTACCAAGAGACCCAGTACTTC. As protein: CASSFATGEYQETQYF. The V call is TRBV5-6, the J call TRBJ2-5; 8 positions match TRBD1. CDR3 length: 16 amino acids. The V gene's germline CDR1 is SGHDT and CDR2 YYEEEE. The ends lost 2 bases at V and 0 bases at J; junction bases unmatched: 6.

This clonotype was detected a few times. The V gene is TRBV27, the J gene TRBJ2-1; D remains unclear. Germline V gene data show CDR1 as MNHEY and CDR2 as SMNVEV (reference sequence). CDR3 length: 12 residues. V was pared by 1 base and J by 9 bases, with 7 bases between. The CDR3 sequence is CASSLWGGEQFF. For the CDR3, the DNA is TGTGCCAGCAGTTTATGGGGTGGTGAGCAGTTCTTC.

CDR3 nucleotides: TGTGCCAGCAGCCCCAGACTAGCTGCCGATGAGCAGTTCTTC. Translating gives CASSPRLAADEQFF. The J gene is TRBJ2-1, the V gene TRBV9; TRBD2 aligns across 7 bases. Germline V gene sequence: CDR1 SGDLS, CDR2 YYNGEE. The junction had 9 bases not matched to a gene; V was cut back by 4 bases and J by 8 bases. The CDR3 runs 14 residues.

The genes are TRBV28 and TRBJ1-5; 8 nucleotides agree with TRBD1. Germline values: CDR1 MDHEN, CDR2 SYDVKM. V was pared by 6 bases and J by 2 bases, with 6 bases of the junction left unmatched. The CDR3 extends over 15 amino acids. The DNA of the CDR3 is TGTGCCAGCAGGTGGACAGGGTCGGGCAATCAGCCCCAGCATTTT. This gives the protein CASRWTGSGNQPQHF.

This clonotype has a count of ten or more. V usage is TRBV7-2 and J usage is TRBJ2-5; D might be TRBD2 (6 bases). Germline CDR1 reads SGHTA; CDR2 reads FQGNSA. There are 15 residues in the CDR3. V dropped 1 base and J dropped 0 bases, with 9 bases sitting between them. CDR3 sequence: CASSLDGGYQETQYF. The CDR3 coding sequence is TGTGCCAGCAGCTTAGATGGGGGGTACCAAGAGACCCAGTACTTC.

CDR3 sequence reads: CSASHDRSFNNEQFF. The CDR3 DNA follows: TGCAGTGCTAGTCACGACAGATCTTTCAACAATGAGCAGTTCTTC. The J gene is TRBJ2-1, the V gene TRBV20-1; tentatively, D is TRBD1 (5 bases). CDR3 length equals 15 residues. The V end lost 3 bases, the J end lost 5 bases, and 17 bases lay between the germline ends. Germline V gene lookup returns CDR1 DFQATT and CDR2 SNEGSKA (reference sequence).

Note on this clonotype: A junction end diverges from the germline sequence, so it may reflect a read error. This chain links TRBV12-3 or TRBV12-4 with TRBJ2-3, with a tentative D call TRBD1 (5 bases). This CDR3 is built from 15 residues. The CDR3 DNA sequence: TGTGCCAGCAGTCCAGGGCATGTGAGACCAGATACGCAATATTTT. The encoded protein is CASSPGHVRPDTQYF.